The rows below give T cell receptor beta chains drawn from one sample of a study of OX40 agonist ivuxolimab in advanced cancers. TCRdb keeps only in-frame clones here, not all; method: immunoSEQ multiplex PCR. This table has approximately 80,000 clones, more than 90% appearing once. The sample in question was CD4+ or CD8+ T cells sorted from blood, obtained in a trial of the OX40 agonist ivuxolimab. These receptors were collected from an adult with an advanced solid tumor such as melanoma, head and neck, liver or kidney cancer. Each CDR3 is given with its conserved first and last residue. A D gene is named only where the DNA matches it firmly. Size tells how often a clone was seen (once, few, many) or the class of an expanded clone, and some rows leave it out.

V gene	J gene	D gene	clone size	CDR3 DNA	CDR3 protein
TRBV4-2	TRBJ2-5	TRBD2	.	TGTGCCAGCAGCCAAGAGCTGGGCGGGAGAGAGACCCAGTACTTC	CASSQELGGRETQYF
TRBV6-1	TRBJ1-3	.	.	TGTGCCAGCAGTGCGCGGGCAGGGCGGACTGGAAACACCATATATTTT	CASSARAGRTGNTIYF
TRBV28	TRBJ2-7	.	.	TGTGCCAGCACTCAGGGTCGCGAGCAGTACTTC	CASTQGREQYF
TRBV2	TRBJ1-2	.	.	TGTGCCAGCAGTGAAGCGCTTCGGACAGCCGGCGGCTACACCTTC	CASSEALRTAGGYTF
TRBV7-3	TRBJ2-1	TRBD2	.	TGTGCCAGCAGCCCTCGTGAGGCGGGAGCATACAATGAGCAGTTCTTC	CASSPREAGAYNEQFF
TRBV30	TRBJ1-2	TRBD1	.	TGTGCCTGCACTTCACAGGGGGCGAGCAACTATGGCTACACCTTC	CACTSQGASNYGYTF
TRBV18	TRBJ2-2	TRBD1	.	TGTGCCAGCTCACAGGGACAGGGGGCCACCGGGGAGCTGTTTTTT	CASSQGQGATGELFF
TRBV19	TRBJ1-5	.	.	TGTGCCAGTAGTATGGGTACAGGAGGCAGCAATCAGCCCCAGCATTTT	CASSMGTGGSNQPQHF
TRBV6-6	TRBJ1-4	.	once	TGTGCCAGCAGCTCCCCAGGGGCTGATGAAAAACTGTTTTTT	CASSSPGADEKLFF
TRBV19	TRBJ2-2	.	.	TGTGCCAGTTTTCTTACAGGGAACACCGGGGAGCTGTTTTTT	CASFLTGNTGELFF
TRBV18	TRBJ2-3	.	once	TGTGCCAGCTCCCCCGATCCCGGGCGTGGCACAGATACGCAGTATTTT	CASSPDPGRGTDTQYF
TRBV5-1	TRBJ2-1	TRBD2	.	TGCGCCAGCGACATAACTAGCGGGAGGTTAAATGAGCAGTTCTTC	CASDITSGRLNEQFF
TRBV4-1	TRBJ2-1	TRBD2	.	TGCGCCAGCAGCCGCCGGACTAGCGGGAGTGCAGATGAGCAGTTCTTC	CASSRRTSGSADEQFF
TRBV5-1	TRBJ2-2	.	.	TGCGCCAGCAGCTTGGATACCGGGGAGCTGTTTTTT	CASSLDTGELFF
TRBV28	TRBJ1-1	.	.	TGTGCCAGCAGTTCGACAGTTATTCTTCCCATGAACACTGAAGCTTTCTTT	CASSSTVILPMNTEAFF
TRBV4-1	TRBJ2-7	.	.	TGCGCCAGCAGCCAAGGAGAGGGATCCATCTACGAGCAGTACTTC	CASSQGEGSIYEQYF
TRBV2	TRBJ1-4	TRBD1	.	TGTGCCAGCAGAGAGAACAGGGGGGAACGGGAAAAACTGTTTTTT	CASRENRGEREKLFF
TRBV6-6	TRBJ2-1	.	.	TGTGCCATCCATCAACTGGGGGGAGAGCAGTTCTTC	CAIHQLGGEQFF
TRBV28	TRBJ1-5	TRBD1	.	TGTGCCAGCAGTTTCATACAGGGGAGTCAGCCCCAGCATTTT	CASSFIQGSQPQHF
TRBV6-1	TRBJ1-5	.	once	TGTGCCAGCAGTGAAGGAGGGAGCAATCAGCCCCAGCATTTT	CASSEGGSNQPQHF